This TCR beta chain came from a study of T cell changes during pregnancy in multiple sclerosis. This clone was recorded once. Measured with immunoSEQ multiplex PCR; TCRdb has only the in-frame clones, and not every one. The table records 85,000 to 90,000 clones, about 93% of them present only once. The CDR3 covers 13 residues. The germline V gene encodes CDR1 SGHDT and CDR2 YYEEEE. Trimming stripped 4 bases from V and 7 bases from J, with 12 bases between. The material was peripheral blood, obtained after pregnancy. The sequence was obtained from a female donor in good health, enrolled as a control in a pregnancy study. The chain recombines TRBV5-6 with TRBJ2-1, with a possible D match to TRBD2 (6 bases). CDR3 in amino acids: CASSPGRGNEQFF. CDR3 coding DNA: TGTGCCAGCAGCCCCGGCCGGGGGAATGAGCAGTTCTTC.